A selection of T cell receptor beta chains follows, all from one sample in a study of early stage breast cancer tumors. Generated by immunoSEQ multiplex PCR, the TCRdb table keeps only in-frame clones and is missing some. Among tens of thousands of clones listed, roughly three quarters were seen once. Source material: blood. The receptors derive from a person between 55 and 69 years old with breast cancer. The CDR3 runs from the conserved cysteine through the conserved F or W. The D gene is left open where the match is weak. Clone size, where shown, is once, few, many, or a class for clones that have expanded.

d_gene	v_gene	j_gene	len	abundance	CDR3nt	CDR3aa
TRBD1	TRBV11-3	TRBJ2-7	14	NA	TGTGCCAGCAGTCCCAGGGACAGGGAGTACGAGCAGTACTTC	CASSPRDREYEQYF
NA	TRBV4-2	TRBJ2-1	15	NA	TGTGCCAGCAGCCAAGTCGGCGGGTGGACCAATGAGCAGTTCTTC	CASSQVGGWTNEQFF
NA	TRBV5-1	TRBJ1-2	14	few	TGCGCCAGCAGCTACTCAGGCGGTAACTATGGCTACACCTTC	CASSYSGGNYGYTF
NA	TRBV11-2	TRBJ1-1	13	NA	TGTGCCAGCAGCACGGGACAATTGTTTAAGGCTTTCTTT	CASSTGQLFKAFF
NA	TRBV4-2	TRBJ1-3	14	NA	TGTGCCAGCAGCCAAGCAGGCTCTGGAAACACCATATATTTT	CASSQAGSGNTIYF
TRBD2	TRBV15	TRBJ2-3	17	NA	TGTGCCACCAGCAGACCGAAGGGACTAGCGGGGGGAGATACGCAGTATTTT	CATSRPKGLAGGDTQYF
TRBD1	TRBV15	TRBJ1-5	16	NA	TGTGCCACCAGCACCGGCGCAGGGGGAGGCAATCAGCCCCAGCATTTT	CATSTGAGGGNQPQHF
NA	TRBV18	TRBJ1-1	13	NA	TGTGCCAGCTCAAGCGGGGTCCAGGCTGAAGCTTTCTTT	CASSSGVQAEAFF
TRBD2	TRBV9	TRBJ2-7	15	NA	TGTGCCAGCAGCGTAGCGGGGGGTCCCTTGGACGAGCAGTACTTC	CASSVAGGPLDEQYF
NA	TRBV6-1	TRBJ1-2	15	NA	TGTGCCAGCAGTGAACAGGACTTTCCTTCTTATGGCTACACCTTC	CASSEQDFPSYGYTF
NA	TRBV19	TRBJ2-5	13	NA	TGTGCCAGTAAGGCAGGGCTCCAAGAGACCCAGTACTTC	CASKAGLQETQYF
TRBD1	TRBV19	TRBJ1-1	14	NA	TGTGCCAGTAGATCGACAGGGCTGGGGACTGAAGCTTTCTTT	CASRSTGLGTEAFF
TRBD1	TRBV19	TRBJ1-5	14	once	TGTGCCAGTGAAGGGGGACAGGGGGAGCAGCCCCAGCATTTT	CASEGGQGEQPQHF
TRBD1	TRBV9	TRBJ1-4	15	NA	TGTGCCAGCAGCCCTGGGGACAGGATGAATGAAAAACTGTTTTTT	CASSPGDRMNEKLFF
NA	TRBV6-1	TRBJ2-7	14	NA	TGTGCCAGCACCCCATTCGGGACGGTCTACGAGCAGTACTTC	CASTPFGTVYEQYF
TRBD1	TRBV28	TRBJ1-6	17	few	TGTGCCAGCAGTCCCGCGGGACAGGGTTATTCTAATTCACCCCTCCACTTT	CASSPAGQGYSNSPLHF
NA	TRBV6-5	TRBJ1-4	13	NA	TGTGCCAGCGGGGCAGGGGACGTTGAAAAACTGTTTTTT	CASGAGDVEKLFF
TRBD1	TRBV27	TRBJ1-2	13	NA	TGTGCCAGCAGTCCTGACAGGGAGCATGGCTACACCTTC	CASSPDREHGYTF
NA	TRBV5-4	TRBJ2-3	15	NA	TGTGCCAGCAGCTTGTGGTCCTCTAGCACAGATACGCAGTATTTT	CASSLWSSSTDTQYF
TRBD2	TRBV18	TRBJ2-2	16	NA	TGTGCCAGCTCACCGAGCGGGGTTGCGAACACCGGGGAGCTGTTTTTT	CASSPSGVANTGELFF
NA	TRBV18	TRBJ1-2	13	NA	TGTGCCAGCTCACCGTCTAGGGACTATGGCTACACCTTC	CASSPSRDYGYTF
NA	TRBV6-4	TRBJ1-6	15	NA	TGTGCCAGCAGTGCTCTCTTGGGCGGGAATTCACCCCTCCACTTT	CASSALLGGNSPLHF
NA	TRBV10-1	TRBJ1-2	14	NA	TGCGCCAGCAAGGGCAGGGCCCTAAACTATGGCTACACCTTC	CASKGRALNYGYTF
NA	TRBV18	TRBJ2-2	17	NA	TGTGCCAGCTCACCACCGGCAGGCGCCCCTAACACCGGGGAGCTGTTTTTT	CASSPPAGAPNTGELFF
NA	TRBV19	TRBJ1-1	14	NA	TGTGCCAGTAGTCCCAGGGAATTGAACACTGAAGCTTTCTTT	CASSPRELNTEAFF